This TCR beta chain was found in a study of T cells in Graves' hyperthyroidism and ophthalmopathy. General observations from the study: Stable hyperthyroidism was separated from ophthalmopathy by a model based on 13 V-J features. Ophthalmopathy was predicted by the model a median of about 6.5 months ahead of onset. Most expanded thyroid clonotypes above 0.001 also appeared in blood.

After removal of 4 bases from V and 3 bases from J, the junction contained 10 bases not matched to a gene. The CDR3 loop spans 15 amino acids. In germline, CDR1 is SGHRS, CDR2 YFSETQ. TCR beta CDR3 regions were amplified from RNA. The TCR CDR3 was amplified in a first-round RT-PCR using the HTBI primer set. Via MiXCR, TCRdb re-called the multiplex PCR reads, giving one row per CDR3 protein. The profile shows roughly 500,000 distinct CDR3 sequences, around 45% of them singletons. There are many counts of this clonotype. Its antigen is unknown. This TCR came from an adult woman with Graves' disease, either hyperthyroidism or ophthalmopathy (not recorded which). This chain uses TRBV5-1 with TRBJ2-7; 7 bases are a match to TRBD1. Material for sequencing was peripheral blood or thyroid tissue (not recorded which). CDR3 sequence reads: CASSTGTASYYEQYF. CDR3 nucleotides: TGCGCCAGCAGCACCGGGACAGCGTCCTACTACGAGCAGTACTTC.